This section outlines one T cell receptor beta chain sequence together with its context. Authors' analysis steps: Estimated nucleated cell counts came from reference gene primer amplification. Clones were sequenced by immunoSEQ multiplex PCR, and TCRdb holds only the in-frame ones, with some missing. The DNA gave D and trimming, while V, J and clone size come from that table. The sample includes 15,000 to 20,000 clones, around 80% of them seen just once. The CDR3 extends over 14 amino acids. The germline CDR1 and CDR2 sequences are SGHTA and FQGTGA. V lost 5 bases to trimming and J lost 5 bases, with 15 bases between them. This sample is drawn from a study of blood T cell repertoires in COVID-19. In the study overall: The United States, Italy and Spain were the sources of the acute and convalescent COVID-19 samples. T cells, B-cell-depleted T cells, or PBMCs provided the cDNA or gDNA that served as material.

The gene calls are TRBV7-3 and TRBJ2-5, with a weak D call TRBD1 (7 bases). The sequence derives from a man aged 55 to 69 with acute or convalescent COVID-19. Specimen: peripheral blood. The CDR3 bases are TGTGCCAGCAGCCCAGGGGGGTCCTGGGAGACCCAGTACTTC. It is translated as CASSPGGSWETQYF.